This T cell receptor beta chain stems from a study of blood T cell repertoires in COVID-19 (TCRdb year 2020). Study-level background: The collaborator samples originated in the United States, Italy and Spain and spanned the acute and convalescent phases of COVID-19. A de-identified subject ID, COVID-19 status, age in years and sex were almost always included in the sample metadata. The dataset comprised deeply sampled blood TCRbeta repertoires from subjects exposed to, actively infected with, or recovered from COVID-19. HLA class I and class II types, where available, came from metadata supplied by the sample provider rather than from assay-based typing. Samples were obtained from the ongoing ImmuneRACE study (first 160 participants) and from approximately 1,200 subjects provided by 6 global collaborators. The material from the prospective study consisted of cDNA or gDNA derived from T cells, B-cell-depleted T cells, or PBMCs. The repertoires were released in a freely available public database intended as a resource for research on the immune response to SARS-CoV-2. What the authors observed across the whole study: The amount of clinical and demographic metadata varied by source and participant and was provided uncurated.

This clone was recorded only once. The target of this receptor is not known. The sample holds no much larger clone one base away, and base qualities are not on file. TCRbeta CDR3 regions were amplified from genomic DNA using the immunoSEQ Assay, a bias-controlled multiplex PCR. The original pipeline was this. Within the assay, amplification of reference gene primers was used to estimate how many nucleated cells each sample contained. Sequence reads were collapsed and filtered to measure the absolute abundance of every unique TCRbeta CDR3 rearrangement. Productive Simpson clonality was computed per sample as the square root of Simpson's diversity index over productive rearrangements. TCRdb mirrors the immuneACCESS table, restricted to in-frame sequences. Some clones are absent from its copies; in checked studies, under half trace to an unresolved V gene, and the reason for the others is unknown. That table gives V, J and clone size, and the DNA gave D and trimming. This sample holds roughly 250,000 clones; nearly 90% were observed only once. The ten largest make up under 2.5% of the sample.

Another Seattle source contributed samples from volunteer blood donors who had recovered from COVID-19. The collaborating institutions used their own protocols to collect whole blood in K2EDTA tubes. Collaborator samples were shipped for TCRbeta analysis as frozen whole blood, isolated PBMCs, or DNA extracted from either sample type. The germline V gene (reference sequence) supplies CDR1 LNHNV and CDR2 YYDKDF. V loses 0 bases of germline sequence and J loses 2 bases, and the interval between the two ends is 10 bases. There are 15 amino acids in the CDR3, from cysteine to phenylalanine inclusive. The read is trimmed to its CDR3 DNA, 45 bases read in frame from base 1.

The rearranged segments are TRBV15 and TRBJ1-1, and perhaps TRBD1 as D gene, on 6 matching bases. This receptor was taken from a woman aged 40 to 55 who had recovered from COVID-19. The specimen was peripheral blood. DNA sequence: TGTGCCACCAGCAGAGAGGGACAACCTAACACTGAAGCTTTCTTT. It is translated as CATSREGQPNTEAFF.